A selection of T cell receptor beta chains follows, all from one sample in a study of PD-1 blockade in classical Hodgkin lymphoma. This table comes from immunoSEQ multiplex PCR, and its TCRdb copy is limited to in-frame clones, with some not included. The table lists about 58,000 clones, approximately 90% of them singletons, with about 10% in the top ten. The material was peripheral blood mononuclear cells (PBMCs), obtained before the second cycle of nivolumab. The receptor set was obtained from a human donor with classical Hodgkin lymphoma. Both conserved end residues are part of each CDR3.

v_gene,j_gene,CDR3aa
TRBV27,TRBJ2-7,CASSPPSSHEQYF
TRBV2,TRBJ2-7,CASSGLAGDSEQYF
TRBV2,TRBJ2-1,CASSEAQRGVNEQFF
TRBV18,TRBJ1-5,CASSPSGGDQPQHF
TRBV2,TRBJ1-5,CASSGGQGARPQHF
TRBV7-9,TRBJ2-2,CASTPGTENTGELFF
TRBV4-1,TRBJ2-5,CASSASPAEQETQYF
TRBV7-9,TRBJ2-3,CASSQTTGVHDDTQYF
TRBV7-2,TRBJ2-5,CASSSTWGGETQYF
TRBV6-5,TRBJ2-5,CASSYGYSGVETQYF
TRBV7-2,TRBJ2-7,CASSSGFSYEQYF
TRBV27,TRBJ2-2,CASSILGGPNTGELFF
TRBV30,TRBJ1-5,CAWSEQGAAGQPQHF
TRBV27,TRBJ2-7,CASSLGHVLYF
TRBV5-1,TRBJ2-7,CASSFNSQGLYEQYF
TRBV5-6,TRBJ2-2,CASSLGDRGRWELFF
TRBV9,TRBJ2-3,CASSARLVTDTQYF
TRBV7-2,TRBJ2-7,CASSLVGGRISYEQYF
TRBV7-3,TRBJ2-5,CASSLDSPPETQYF
TRBV2,TRBJ2-5,CASSEIGRGQETQYF
TRBV7-6,TRBJ2-1,CASSLARRGGYNEQFF
TRBV9,TRBJ1-3,CASSATGNGNTIYF
TRBV6-6,TRBJ2-1,CASRRDGPWYEQFF
TRBV6-1,TRBJ1-2,CASSEAGIGYTF
TRBV19,TRBJ2-6,CASSIFSSGANVLTF
TRBV4-3,TRBJ1-1,CASSQDSSPEGPEAFF
TRBV6-5,TRBJ1-4,CASSYLGGLNEKLFF
TRBV7-9,TRBJ2-6,CASSLSDSGANVLTF
TRBV9,TRBJ1-4,CASSNDQTGEFEKLFF
TRBV30,TRBJ2-2,CAWTTVAGGPGTGELFF
TRBV7-9,TRBJ2-3,CASSLGGQGTDTQYF
TRBV21-1,TRBJ2-2,CALTSGIWDTGELFF
TRBV21-1,TRBJ2-7,CASCSPCGEQYF
TRBV7-8,TRBJ2-1,CASSSPLGLAGSNEQFF
TRBV11-2,TRBJ2-7,CASSLDLGLAGGPYEQYF
TRBV7-9,TRBJ1-5,CASSLGQRDQPQHF
TRBV5-6,TRBJ2-3,CASSLEQGATDTQYF
TRBV7-9,TRBJ2-3,CASSRTRVGTDTQYF
TRBV5-6,TRBJ2-5,CASSLRDRETQYF
TRBV19,TRBJ1-4,CASRTGQGHLEKLFF
TRBV2,TRBJ2-7,CASSVLSGGSEQYF
TRBV14,TRBJ1-1,CASSHRSVRAFF